The 21 T cell receptor beta chains given below trace back to one sample, sequenced in a study of cytomegalovirus exposure and HLA in healthy donors. PCR used 60 Vbeta primers and 13 Jbeta primers. This table comes from immunoSEQ multiplex PCR, and its TCRdb copy is limited to in-frame clones, with some not included. The sample includes around 130,000 clones, approximately 84% of them seen just once. Source material: PBMCs. These receptors originate from a boy younger than 10 in good health and CMV-seronegative.

The J gene is TRBJ1-1, the V gene TRBV7-9; D remains unclear. V was pared by 3 bases and J by 5 bases, with 16 bases between. This CDR3 has 15 residues. The germline CDR1 and CDR2 sequences are SEHNR and FQNEAQ (reference sequence). CDR3 amino acids: CASSFRTSLRTEAFF. The CDR3 DNA reads TGTGCCAGCAGCTTCCGGACTTCCTTGAGGACTGAAGCTTTCTTT.

The chain recombines TRBV11-2 with TRBJ1-3; maybe TRBD1 (5 bases). The length of the CDR3 is 15 residues. V dropped 7 bases and J dropped 7 bases, with 20 bases sitting between them. CDR1 is SGHAT, CDR2 FQNNGV, per germline. In DNA, the CDR3 is TGTGCCAGCACCGAGACAGCTACGGGAGCGAACACCATATATTTT. Translation gives CASTETATGANTIYF.

The rearrangement uses TRBV2 and TRBJ1-5; the D is unclear. CDR3 length equals 15 residues. The germline V gene encodes CDR1 SNHLY and CDR2 FYNNEI. The germline V and J ends were trimmed by 2 bases and 6 bases, with 14 bases remaining between them. The CDR3 nucleotides are TGTGCCAGCAGTGAAAACCCGAGCGGTAGTCAGCCCCAGCATTTT. As protein: CASSENPSGSQPQHF.

This sequence joins TRBV7-3 and TRBJ1-1; D uncertain. V was shortened by 1 base and J by 1 base, with 4 bases between the two germline ends. Germline V gene lookup returns CDR1 SGHTA and CDR2 FQGTGA. CDR3 length: 13 residues. CDR3 DNA sequence: TGTGCCAGCAGCTTAATGCGGAACACTGAAGCTTTCTTT. Its protein product is CASSLMRNTEAFF. Full variable domain (missing parts from reference TRBV7-3 and TRBJ1-1): GAGVSQTPSNKVTEKGKYVELRCDPISGHTALYWYRQSLGQGPEFLIYFQGTGAADDSGLPNDRFFAVRPEGSVSTLKIQRTERGDSAVYLCASSLMRNTEAFFGQGTRLTVV.

The V and J genes are TRBV7-9 and TRBJ1-5; TRBD1 agrees at 11 bases. V gave up 3 bases and J gave up 5 bases; unmatched junction bases: 3. Germline CDR1 is SEHNR and CDR2 is FQNEAQ (reference sequence). This CDR3 has 15 residues. CDR3 loop: CASSLGGQGDQPQHF. The CDR3 DNA reads as TGTGCCAGCAGCTTGGGGGGACAGGGGGATCAGCCCCAGCATTTT.

The chain recombines TRBV11-2 with TRBJ2-7, with TRBD1 matching 10 bases. The germline V gene encodes CDR1 SGHAT and CDR2 FQNNGV. Trimming at V came to 5 bases and at J to 4 bases, leaving 11 bases not matched to a gene. This CDR3 has 16 amino acids. The DNA of the CDR3 is TGTGCCAGCAGCCTAGGGGTCGGGACAGGGGCGTACGAGCAGTACTTC. Protein sequence: CASSLGVGTGAYEQYF.

This clone was seen a single time. The chain recombines TRBV30 with TRBJ1-1, with a weak D call TRBD1 (6 bases). The CDR3 contains 14 residues. In germline, CDR1 is GTSNPN, CDR2 SVGIG (reference sequence). Trimming pared 4 bases from V and 3 bases from J, leaving 15 bases between. This chain's CDR3 is CAWNIQGFDTEAFF. Here the CDR3 DNA reads TGTGCCTGGAACATTCAGGGGTTCGACACTGAAGCTTTCTTT.

This clone was picked up one time. This rearrangement joins TRBV2 to TRBJ2-1, with a possible D match to TRBD2 (6 bases). Germline lookup yields CDR1 SNHLY and CDR2 FYNNEI. V dropped 5 bases and J dropped 2 bases, with 13 bases sitting between them. This CDR3 region has 15 residues. The CDR3 DNA reads TGTGCCAGCAGTCCCCAGGGAGGACCCTACAATGAGCAGTTCTTC. As protein: CASSPQGGPYNEQFF.

The rearrangement uses TRBV2 and TRBJ1-5; TRBD1 might be the D (6 bases). CDR1 and CDR2 from the germline V gene are SNHLY and FYNNEI. The V end was cut by 4 bases, the J end by 3 bases, with 7 bases between. This CDR3 spans 13 amino acids. CDR3 nucleotide sequence: TGTGCCAGCAGTGGGGGGCCCAATCAGCCCCAGCATTTT. Encoded protein: CASSGGPNQPQHF.

Many counts were recorded for this clone. The chain uses TRBV6-1 and TRBJ1-1, with D possibly TRBD1 on 6 matching bases. The ends were cut back, 5 bases at V and 4 bases at J, with 14 bases in the middle. The CDR3 extends over 14 amino acids. CDR1 MNHNS and CDR2 SASEGT come from the germline V gene. The CDR3 bases are TGTGCCAGCAGTTTATACAGGGCCGGCACTGAAGCTTTCTTT. It translates to CASSLYRAGTEAFF.

The chain joins TRBV19 to TRBJ2-7; TRBD2 might be the D (5 bases). Trimming took 4 bases from V and 1 from J, leaving 8 bases between them. CDR3 size: 13 residues. Germline CDR1 is LNHDA and CDR2 is SQIVND (reference sequence). CDR3 coding DNA: TGTGCCAGTAGTACGGGAAATTCCTACGAGCAGTACGTC. This sequence encodes CASSTGNSYEQYV.

V and J are TRBV6-1 and TRBJ2-7, with a tentative D call TRBD2 (6 bases). There are 17 residues in the CDR3. The V end was cut by 2 bases, the J end by 1 base, with 18 bases between. The V gene's germline CDR1 is MNHNS and CDR2 SASEGT. CDR3 amino acids: CASSELGFRGMSYEQYF. The CDR3 DNA is TGTGCCAGCAGTGAATTAGGGTTTCGGGGGATGTCCTACGAGCAGTACTTC.

The rearrangement joins TRBV4-3 to TRBJ2-7; tentatively, D is TRBD2 (5 bases). The CDR3 is 15 amino acids. Germline values: CDR1 LGHNA, CDR2 YSLEER. The germline V and J ends were trimmed by 1 base and 0 bases, with 10 bases remaining between them. The CDR3 loop reads CASSQGDYNSYEQYF. CDR3 in DNA: TGCGCCAGCAGCCAAGGCGACTATAACTCCTACGAGCAGTACTTC.

J is TRBJ1-1 and V is TRBV7-3; 7 nucleotides line up with TRBD1. CDR3 length: 14 residues. Per the germline V gene, CDR1 is SGHTA and CDR2 is FQGTGA. The ends lost 4 bases at V and 7 bases at J; junction bases unmatched: 9. Written as DNA, the CDR3 is TGTGCCAGCAGCTCCCTTGACAGGGTTAGTGAAGCTTTCTTT. Amino acid sequence: CASSSLDRVSEAFF.

This clone was detected only once. The rearrangement uses TRBV7-9 and TRBJ1-2, with D unresolved. Germline-derived CDR1 and CDR2 are SEHNR and FQNEAQ (reference sequence). This CDR3 region has 16 residues. Trimming stripped 1 base from V and 2 bases from J, with 14 bases between. The CDR3, as DNA: TGTGCCAGCAGCTTAGATCGAGGAGGAATGAACTATGGCTACACCTTC. Its protein is CASSLDRGGMNYGYTF.

CDR3 protein: CASSKLAGGPKNIQYF. CDR3 DNA sequence: TGTGCCAGCAGCAAACTAGCGGGGGGGCCCAAAAACATTCAGTACTTC. The chain has TRBV21-1 and TRBJ2-4; TRBD2 is the table's D call, not checked against the DNA. TRBV21-1 is a recognized pseudogene. The CDR3 is made up of 16 amino acids.

This chain connects TRBV6-5 to TRBJ1-1; D is ambiguous. The germline CDR1 and CDR2 sequences are MNHEY and SVGAGI. This CDR3 comprises 14 residues. V gave up 4 bases and J gave up 5 bases, with 14 bases separating them. CDR3 sequence: CASSFSLDDTEAFF. In DNA, the CDR3 is TGTGCCAGCAGTTTTTCATTAGATGATACTGAAGCTTTCTTT.

This chain connects TRBV29-1 to TRBJ2-7; 11 nucleotides agree with TRBD1. Trimming removed 0 bases from V and 3 bases from J; junction bases left unmatched: 4. The CDR3 has 15 residues. Germline CDR1 and CDR2: SQVTM and ANQGSEA. The CDR3 region has the DNA TGCAGCGTTGAAGATAAGGGACAGGGGGACTACGAGCAGTACTTC. Encoded protein: CSVEDKGQGDYEQYF.

This clone was seen a few times. The rearrangement links TRBV15 to TRBJ2-1; tentatively, D is TRBD1 (6 bases). Germline V gene sequence: CDR1 LNHNV, CDR2 YYDKDF (reference sequence). Trimming shortened V by 3 bases and J by 8 bases, and 14 bases separated the two germline ends. CDR3 length equals 14 residues. CDR3 DNA sequence: TGTGCCACCAGCAGGTCCGCCGAGGGGGATGAGCAGTTCTTC. Residues: CATSRSAEGDEQFF.

The chain carries TRBV2 and TRBJ1-6; TRBD1 agrees at 9 bases. The germline V gene has CDR1 SNHLY and CDR2 FYNNEI. Germline trimming cut 6 bases from V and 5 bases from J; bases unmatched to any gene: 5. The CDR3 has 15 residues. The chain's CDR3 is CASRPGQGNNSPLHF. Written as DNA, the CDR3 is TGTGCCAGCAGACCAGGACAGGGGAATAATTCACCCCTCCACTTT.

The rearrangement links TRBV4-2 to TRBJ1-4; 7 nucleotides line up with TRBD1. The CDR3 sequence is 15 residues long. The V gene end was trimmed by 0 bases and the J gene end by 8 bases; junction bases not matched to a gene: 6. Germline V gene sequence: CDR1 LGHNA, CDR2 YNFKEQ. The CDR3: CASSQDRGGDEKLFF. CDR3 nucleotides: TGTGCCAGCAGCCAAGATCGAGGGGGCGACGAAAAACTGTTTTTT.